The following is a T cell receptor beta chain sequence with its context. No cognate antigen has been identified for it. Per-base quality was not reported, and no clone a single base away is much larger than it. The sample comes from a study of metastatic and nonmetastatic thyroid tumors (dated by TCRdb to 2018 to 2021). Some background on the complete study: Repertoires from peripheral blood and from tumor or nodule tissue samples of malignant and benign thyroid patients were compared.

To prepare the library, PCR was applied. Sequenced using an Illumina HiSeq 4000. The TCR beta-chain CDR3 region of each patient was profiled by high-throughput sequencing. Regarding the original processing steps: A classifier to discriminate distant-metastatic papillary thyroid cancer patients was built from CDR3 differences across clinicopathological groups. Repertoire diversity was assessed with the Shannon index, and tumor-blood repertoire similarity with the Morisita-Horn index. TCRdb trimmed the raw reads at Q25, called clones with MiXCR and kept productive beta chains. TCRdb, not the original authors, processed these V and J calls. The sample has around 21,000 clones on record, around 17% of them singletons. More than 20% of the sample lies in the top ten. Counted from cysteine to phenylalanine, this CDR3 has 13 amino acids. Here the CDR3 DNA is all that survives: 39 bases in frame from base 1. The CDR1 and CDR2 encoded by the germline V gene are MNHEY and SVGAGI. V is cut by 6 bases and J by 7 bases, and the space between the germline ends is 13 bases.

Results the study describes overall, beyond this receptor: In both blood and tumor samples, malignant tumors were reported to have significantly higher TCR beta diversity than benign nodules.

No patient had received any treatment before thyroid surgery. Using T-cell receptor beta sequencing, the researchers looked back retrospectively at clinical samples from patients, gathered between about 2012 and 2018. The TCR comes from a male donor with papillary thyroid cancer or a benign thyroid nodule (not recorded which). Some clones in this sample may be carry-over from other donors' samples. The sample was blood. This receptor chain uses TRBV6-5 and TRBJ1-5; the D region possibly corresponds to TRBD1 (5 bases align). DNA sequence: TGTGCCAGCAGACCGGGGGGAGGACAGCCCCAGCATTTT. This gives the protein CASRPGGGQPQHF.